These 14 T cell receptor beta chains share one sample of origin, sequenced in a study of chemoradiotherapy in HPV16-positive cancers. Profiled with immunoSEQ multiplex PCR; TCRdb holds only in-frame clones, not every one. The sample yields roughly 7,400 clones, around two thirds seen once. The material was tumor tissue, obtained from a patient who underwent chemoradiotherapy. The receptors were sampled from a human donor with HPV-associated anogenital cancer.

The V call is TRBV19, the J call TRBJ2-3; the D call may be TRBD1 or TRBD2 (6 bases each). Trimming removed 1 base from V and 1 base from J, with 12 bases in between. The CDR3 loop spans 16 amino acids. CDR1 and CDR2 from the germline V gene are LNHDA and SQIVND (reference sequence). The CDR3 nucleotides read TGTGCCAGTAGTATAGGAACGGGGGCAGGCACAGATACGCAGTATTTT. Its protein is CASSIGTGAGTDTQYF.

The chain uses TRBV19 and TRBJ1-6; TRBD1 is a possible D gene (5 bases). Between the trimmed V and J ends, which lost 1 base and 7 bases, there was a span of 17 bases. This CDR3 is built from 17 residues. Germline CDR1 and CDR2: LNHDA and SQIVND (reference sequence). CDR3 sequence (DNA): TGTGCCAGTAGTATAGCCCCAGGCAGGGCCGTCAATTCACCCCTCCACTTT. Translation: CASSIAPGRAVNSPLHF.

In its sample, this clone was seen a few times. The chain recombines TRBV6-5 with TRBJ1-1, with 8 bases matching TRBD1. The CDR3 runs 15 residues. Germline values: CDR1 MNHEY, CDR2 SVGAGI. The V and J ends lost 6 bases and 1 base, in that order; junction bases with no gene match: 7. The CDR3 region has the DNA TGTGCCAGCAGGCGAACCGGGACAGGGAACACTGAAGCTTTCTTT. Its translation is CASRRTGTGNTEAFF.

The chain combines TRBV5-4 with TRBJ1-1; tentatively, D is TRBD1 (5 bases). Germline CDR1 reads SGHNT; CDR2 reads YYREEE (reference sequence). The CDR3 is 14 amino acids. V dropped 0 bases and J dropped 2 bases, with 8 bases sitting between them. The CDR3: CASSLGRANTEAFF. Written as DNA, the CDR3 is TGTGCCAGCAGCTTGGGCAGGGCCAACACTGAAGCTTTCTTT.

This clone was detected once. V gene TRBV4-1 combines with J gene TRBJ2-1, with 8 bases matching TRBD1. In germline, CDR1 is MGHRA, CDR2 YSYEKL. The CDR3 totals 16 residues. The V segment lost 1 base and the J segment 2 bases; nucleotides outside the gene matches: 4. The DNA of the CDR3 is TGCGCCAGCAGCCAAGTAGAACAGGGGGCCTACAATGAGCAGTTCTTC. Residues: CASSQVEQGAYNEQFF.

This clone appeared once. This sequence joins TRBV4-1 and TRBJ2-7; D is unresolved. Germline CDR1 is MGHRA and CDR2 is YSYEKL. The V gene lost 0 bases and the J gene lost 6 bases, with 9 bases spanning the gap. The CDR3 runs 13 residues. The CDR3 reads CASSQEVSREQYF. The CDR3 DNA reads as TGCGCCAGCAGCCAAGAGGTCAGCCGCGAGCAGTACTTC.

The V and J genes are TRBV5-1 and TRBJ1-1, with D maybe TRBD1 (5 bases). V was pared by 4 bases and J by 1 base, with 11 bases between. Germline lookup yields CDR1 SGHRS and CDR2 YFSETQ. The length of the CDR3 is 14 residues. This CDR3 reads CASSLWDQNTEAFF. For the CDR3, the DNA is TGCGCCAGCAGCCTATGGGACCAGAACACTGAAGCTTTCTTT.

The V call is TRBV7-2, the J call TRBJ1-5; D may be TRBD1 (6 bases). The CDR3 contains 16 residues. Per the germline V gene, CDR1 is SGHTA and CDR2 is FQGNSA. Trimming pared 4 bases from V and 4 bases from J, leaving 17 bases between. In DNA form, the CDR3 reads TGTGCCAGCAGCTCAGACTATAGACAGGCAAATCAGCCCCAGCATTTT. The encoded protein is CASSSDYRQANQPQHF.

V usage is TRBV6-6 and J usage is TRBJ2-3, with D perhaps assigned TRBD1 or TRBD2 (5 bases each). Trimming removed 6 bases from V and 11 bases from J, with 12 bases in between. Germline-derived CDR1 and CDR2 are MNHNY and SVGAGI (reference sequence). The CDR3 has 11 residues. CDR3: CASRYHGGQYF. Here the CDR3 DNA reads TGTGCCAGCAGGTATCATGGGGGGCAGTATTTT.

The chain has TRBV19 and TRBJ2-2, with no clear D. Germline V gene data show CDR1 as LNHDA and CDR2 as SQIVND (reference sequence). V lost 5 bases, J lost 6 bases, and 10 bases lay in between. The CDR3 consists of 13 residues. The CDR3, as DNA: TGTGCCAGTAGTCCAATAGTGGCCGGGGAGCTGTTTTTT. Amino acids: CASSPIVAGELFF.

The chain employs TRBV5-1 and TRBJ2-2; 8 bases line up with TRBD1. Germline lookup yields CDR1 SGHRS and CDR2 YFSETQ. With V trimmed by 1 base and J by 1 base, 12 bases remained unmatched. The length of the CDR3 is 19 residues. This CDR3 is CASSLSFPGQGRNTGELFF. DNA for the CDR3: TGCGCCAGCAGCTTGTCTTTCCCCGGACAGGGACGGAACACCGGGGAGCTGTTTTTT.

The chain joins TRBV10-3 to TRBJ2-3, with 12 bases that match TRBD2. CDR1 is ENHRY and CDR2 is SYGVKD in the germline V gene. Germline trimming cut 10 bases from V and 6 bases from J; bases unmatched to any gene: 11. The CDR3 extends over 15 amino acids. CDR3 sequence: CATTRTSGMMDTQYF. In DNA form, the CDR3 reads TGTGCCACGACAAGGACTAGCGGGATGATGGATACGCAGTATTTT.

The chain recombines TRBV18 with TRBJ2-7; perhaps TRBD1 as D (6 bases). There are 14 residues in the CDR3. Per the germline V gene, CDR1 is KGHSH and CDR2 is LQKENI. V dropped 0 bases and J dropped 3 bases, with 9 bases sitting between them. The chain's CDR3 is CASSPPQGYYEQYF. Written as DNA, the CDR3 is TGTGCCAGCTCACCACCACAGGGTTACTACGAGCAGTACTTC.

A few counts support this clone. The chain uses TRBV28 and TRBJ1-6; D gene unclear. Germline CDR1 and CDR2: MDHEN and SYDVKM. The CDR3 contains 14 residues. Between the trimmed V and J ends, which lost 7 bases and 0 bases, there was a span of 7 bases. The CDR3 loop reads CASMRSSYNSPLHF. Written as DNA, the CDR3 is TGTGCCAGCATGAGGAGCTCCTATAATTCACCCCTCCACTTT. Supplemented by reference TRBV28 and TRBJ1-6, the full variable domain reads DVKVTQSSRYLVKRTGEKVFLECVQDMDHENMFWYRQDPGLGLRLIYFSYDVKMKEKGDIPEGYSVSREKKERFSLILESASTNQTSMYLCASMRSSYNSPLHFGNGTRLTVT.